Given below is one T cell receptor beta chain in context. Antigen unknown. This entry comes from a study of blood T cells in healthy people across ages. Study outcomes and limitations: When set beside aged donors, long-lived donors presented more naive CD4+ cells and higher diversity. Per-million-T-cell TCR beta diversity fell roughly linearly with age.

Every donor provided roughly 9.1 milliliters of peripheral blood. The authors ran a second PCR of 7 to 11 cycles using a sample-barcoded 5' primer and a J-beta primer mix. TCRdb used MiXCR to reprocess the 5' RACE reads, holding one entry per CDR3 protein. The sample yields 1,500,000 or so distinct CDR3 sequences, approximately 63% seen once. The source of this sequence is a man aged 18 to 35 in good health. The sequenced sample was blood.

CDR3 coding DNA: TGCAGTGCTAGGGAGGATACAGGGGACCAGCCCCAGCATTTT. It yields the protein CSAREDTGDQPQHF. The chain uses TRBV20-1 and TRBJ1-5; 7 positions agree with TRBD1. Trimming at V came to 3 bases and at J to 7 bases, leaving 9 bases not matched to a gene. The CDR3 consists of 14 residues. Germline CDR1 DFQATT, CDR2 SNEGSKA (reference sequence).